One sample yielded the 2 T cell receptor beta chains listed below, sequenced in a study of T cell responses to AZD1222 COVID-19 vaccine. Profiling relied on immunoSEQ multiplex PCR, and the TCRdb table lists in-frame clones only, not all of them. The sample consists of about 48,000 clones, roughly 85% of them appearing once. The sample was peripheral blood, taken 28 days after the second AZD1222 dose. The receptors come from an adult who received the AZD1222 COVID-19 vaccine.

CDR3 protein: CATSDTQGTGELFF. CDR3 nucleotides: TGTGCCACCAGTGACACACAGGGCACCGGGGAGCTGTTTTTT. The chain recombines TRBV24-1 with TRBJ2-2; weak D call: TRBD1 (6 bases). This CDR3 region has 14 residues. Trimming stripped 4 bases from V and 4 bases from J, with 9 bases between. Germline CDR1 reads KGHDR; CDR2 reads SFDVKD.

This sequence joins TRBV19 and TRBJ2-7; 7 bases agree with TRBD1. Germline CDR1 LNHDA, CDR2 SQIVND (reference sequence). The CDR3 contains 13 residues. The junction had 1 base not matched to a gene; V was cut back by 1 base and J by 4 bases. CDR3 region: CASSIGGQYEQYF. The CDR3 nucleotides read TGTGCCAGTAGTATAGGGGGACAGTACGAGCAGTACTTC.